Listed here are 23 T cell receptor beta chains from one sample, sequenced in a study of T cell responses to AZD1222 COVID-19 vaccine. Some clones are missing from TCRdb's copy, which holds only in-frame ones; the method was immunoSEQ multiplex PCR. The top ten clones hold 4.5% to 6% of a sample with just under 90,000 clones, approximately 85% of them seen once. The sample was peripheral blood, taken on day 0 of AZD1222 vaccination. The source of these receptors is an adult in good health.

This chain links TRBV15 with TRBJ1-2, with a weak D call TRBD1 (6 bases). Trimming pared 0 bases from V and 9 bases from J, leaving 20 bases between. Germline-derived CDR1 and CDR2 are LNHNV and YYDKDF (reference sequence). The CDR3 extends over 16 amino acids. The CDR3 sequence: CATSRDRTGKIGSYTF. The CDR3 nucleotides read TGTGCCACCAGCAGAGATCGTACAGGGAAGATTGGTAGCTACACCTTC.

The chain links TRBV19 to TRBJ2-2; D not resolved. Germline V gene lookup returns CDR1 LNHDA and CDR2 SQIVND (reference sequence). Trimming removed 7 bases at V and 0 bases at J, with 9 bases between. The length of the CDR3 is 14 residues. The CDR3 loop reads CASTLATNTGELFF. CDR3 DNA: TGTGCCAGTACCCTGGCAACGAACACCGGGGAGCTGTTTTTT.

The chain has TRBV5-6 and TRBJ1-6; D uncertain. V gave up 2 bases and J gave up 10 bases, with 28 bases separating them. CDR1 is SGHDT, CDR2 YYEEEE, per germline. The CDR3 totals 19 residues. DNA of the CDR3: TGTGCCAGCAGCTTTTCACTTGCAGGCTTATCTTCTGCTCGGTCACCCCTCCACTTT. Translating gives CASSFSLAGLSSARSPLHF. Supplemented by reference TRBV5-6 and TRBJ1-6, the full variable domain reads DAGVTQSPTHLIKTRGQQVTLRCSPKSGHDTVSWYQQALGQGPQFIFQYYEEEERQRGNFPDRFSGHQFPNYSSELNVNALLLGDSALYLCASSFSLAGLSSARSPLHFGNGTRLTVT.

This chain connects TRBV11-3 to TRBJ2-1; 12 nucleotides line up with TRBD2. The CDR3 loop spans 13 amino acids. CDR1 is SGHNT and CDR2 is YENEEA in the germline V gene. The V segment lost 5 bases and the J segment 8 bases; nucleotides outside the gene matches: 1. The CDR3 is CASSPSGRDEQFF. DNA of the CDR3: TGTGCCAGCAGCCCTAGCGGGAGGGATGAGCAGTTCTTC.

In DNA form, the CDR3 reads TGTGCCAGCAGTTTAGTGGCCACAGGCGTTAATTCACCCCTCCACTTT. Protein: CASSLVATGVNSPLHF. The chain recombines TRBV27 with TRBJ1-6, with D perhaps matching TRBD1 (5 bases). The V end was cut by 2 bases, the J end by 6 bases, with 14 bases between. Per the germline V gene, CDR1 is MNHEY and CDR2 is SMNVEV (reference sequence). The CDR3 length is 16 residues.

This sequence joins TRBV24-1 and TRBJ1-2; weak D call: TRBD1 (6 bases). Germline loops: CDR1 KGHDR, CDR2 SFDVKD. This CDR3 has 15 amino acids. Trimming pared 4 bases from V and 3 bases from J, leaving 14 bases between. The CDR3 coding sequence is TGTGCCACCAGTGACCCTAAGACAGGTTACTATGGCTACACCTTC. This encodes CATSDPKTGYYGYTF.

This clone appeared a single time. This chain links TRBV6-1 with TRBJ1-1; TRBD1 aligns across 7 bases. Germline CDR1 MNHNS, CDR2 SASEGT. This CDR3 has 13 amino acids. V was pared by 3 bases and J by 4 bases, with 2 bases of the junction left unmatched. The CDR3 DNA reads as TGTGCCAGCAGTGACAGGGGGGTCACTGAAGCTTTCTTT. As protein: CASSDRGVTEAFF.

The count of this clone is one. This chain uses TRBV27 with TRBJ2-5; TRBD1 matches 9 bases. Trimming removed 4 bases from V and 4 bases from J; junction bases left unmatched: 4. The CDR3 sequence is 14 residues long. The germline CDR1 and CDR2 sequences are MNHEY and SMNVEV (reference sequence). The CDR3 protein is CASSSGTGIETQYF. CDR3 DNA: TGTGCCAGCAGTTCCGGGACAGGGATAGAGACCCAGTACTTC.

This rearrangement joins TRBV2 to TRBJ2-1; no clear D. Germline CDR1 and CDR2: SNHLY and FYNNEI. There are 13 residues in the CDR3. The ends were cut back, 2 bases at V and 10 bases at J, with 12 bases in the middle. CDR3 sequence: CASSESAAREQFF. For the CDR3, the DNA is TGTGCCAGCAGTGAATCAGCCGCGCGGGAGCAGTTCTTC.

The chain is built from TRBV19 and TRBJ2-7; a possible D gene is TRBD1 (6 bases). Between the trimmed V and J ends, which lost 3 bases and 4 bases, there was a span of 13 bases. The CDR3 covers 14 residues. Germline V CDR1 and CDR2: LNHDA, SQIVND (reference sequence). CDR3 DNA: TGTGCCAGTAGTATGAGGGGGAGCTGGTACGAGCAGTACTTC. Translation: CASSMRGSWYEQYF.

CDR3 DNA: TGTGCCACCAGTGATTGGACAGGGAGCACAGATACGCAGTATTTT. Residues: CATSDWTGSTDTQYF. The chain carries TRBV24-1 and TRBJ2-3; 8 nucleotides line up with TRBD1. CDR3 size: 15 residues. The germline V gene encodes CDR1 KGHDR and CDR2 SFDVKD. Unmatched junction bases numbered 0, after V lost 2 bases and J lost 0 bases.

The chain recombines TRBV19 with TRBJ1-1, with 7 nucleotides matching TRBD1. The CDR3 has 14 amino acids. With 8 bases clipped from V and 4 bases from J, the junction kept 10 bases outside the gene matches. Germline V gives CDR1 LNHDA, CDR2 SQIVND (reference sequence). The CDR3 is CASGNRGLGTEAFF. CDR3 DNA sequence: TGTGCCAGTGGAAACAGGGGTCTGGGCACTGAAGCTTTCTTT.

This chain uses TRBV18 with TRBJ2-1, with 11 positions matching TRBD2. There are 19 residues in the CDR3. V was pared by 3 bases and J by 5 bases, with 15 bases of the junction left unmatched. Germline values: CDR1 KGHSH, CDR2 LQKENI. The CDR3 nucleotides read TGTGCCAGCTCACCCTTGCCACTAGCGGGAGCGAATGTGAACAATGAGCAGTTCTTC. It is translated as CASSPLPLAGANVNNEQFF.

The V gene is TRBV19, the J gene TRBJ2-7; 11 positions match TRBD2. With V trimmed by 6 bases and J by 3 bases, 7 bases remained unmatched. Per the germline V gene, CDR1 is LNHDA and CDR2 is SQIVND (reference sequence). This CDR3 has 15 amino acids. The DNA of the CDR3 is TGTGCCAGTAGGGTGACTAGCGGGGAAAGCTACGAGCAGTACTTC. It encodes CASRVTSGESYEQYF.

This clone was found once. The chain is built from TRBV27 and TRBJ2-1; no firm D call. The CDR3 has 11 amino acids. V was shortened by 6 bases and J by 9 bases, with 9 bases between the two germline ends. Germline values: CDR1 MNHEY, CDR2 SMNVEV (reference sequence). Written as DNA, the CDR3 is TGTGCCAGCAGCCGGAATGGTGAGCAGTTCTTC. Translation: CASSRNGEQFF.

This chain uses TRBV9 with TRBJ2-1; 11 bases align to TRBD2. The CDR3 extends over 16 amino acids. Germline V gene data show CDR1 as SGDLS and CDR2 as YYNGEE. The J segment lost 5 bases and the V segment lost 4 bases, leaving 8 bases of the junction unmatched. The CDR3: CASSLSGRAPNNEQFF. For the CDR3, the DNA is TGTGCCAGCAGCCTTAGCGGGAGGGCTCCTAACAATGAGCAGTTCTTC.

The rearrangement links TRBV19 to TRBJ2-1; 10 positions match TRBD2. V shed 3 bases and J 8 bases; nucleotides not matched to a gene: 13. The CDR3 is 17 residues long. Germline V gene data show CDR1 as LNHDA and CDR2 as SQIVND (reference sequence). The DNA of the CDR3 is TGTGCCAGTAGTATGGGGTATATGGCTAGCGGGGGCGATGAGCAGTTCTTC. The encoded protein is CASSMGYMASGGDEQFF.

The V call is TRBV7-3, the J call TRBJ1-2, with D hard to call. Trimming left V 4 bases short and J 4 bases short, with 16 bases between. The germline gives CDR1 SGHTA, CDR2 FQGTGA. CDR3 length equals 15 residues. Here the CDR3 reads CASSSGPGSIYGYTF. The CDR3 coding sequence is TGTGCCAGCAGCTCAGGTCCCGGAAGCATCTATGGCTACACCTTC.

This clone has only a few counts. This sequence joins TRBV27 and TRBJ2-1, with TRBD1 identical over 11 bases. V dropped 6 bases and J dropped 2; count of bases not matched to a gene: 9. The CDR3 is 17 residues long. Germline CDR1 and CDR2: MNHEY and SMNVEV (reference sequence). The chain's CDR3 is CASRRAMGQGAYNEQFF. CDR3 coding DNA: TGTGCCAGCAGACGCGCCATGGGACAGGGGGCCTACAATGAGCAGTTCTTC.

The sample holds a few counts of this clone. The rearrangement uses TRBV11-1 and TRBJ2-7, with D tentatively TRBD2 (5 bases). Germline CDR1 SGHAT, CDR2 FQDESV (reference sequence). Trimming shortened V by 6 bases and J by 4 bases, and 13 bases separated the two germline ends. CDR3 length: 13 amino acids. CDR3 in DNA: TGTGCCAGCAGAGGACTGGCACCGTACGAGCAGTACTTC. Translating it yields CASRGLAPYEQYF.

This clone was counted only a few times. This chain joins TRBV5-1 and TRBJ2-1, with D unclear. The CDR3 is made up of 12 amino acids. The V end was cut by 4 bases, the J end by 9 bases, with 11 bases between. CDR1 and CDR2 (germline): SGHRS, YFSETQ. CDR3 DNA sequence: TGCGCCAGCAGCCAACCAGAGAGTGAGCAGTTCTTC. As protein: CASSQPESEQFF. The whole variable domain, filled in from reference TRBV5-1 and TRBJ2-1, reads KAGVTQTPRYLIKTRGQQVTLSCSPISGHRSVSWYQQTPGQGLQFLFEYFSETQRNKGNFPGRFSGRQFSNSRSEMNVSTLELGDSALYLCASSQPESEQFFGPGTRLTVL.

The chain has TRBV5-6 and TRBJ2-3, with D maybe TRBD2 (5 bases). Trimming pared 4 bases from V and 3 bases from J, leaving 21 bases between. CDR1 is SGHDT and CDR2 is YYEEEE in the germline V gene. This CDR3 is 17 amino acids long. Here the CDR3 DNA reads TGTGCCAGCAGCGTTCGACTATTCCCGAGGCTGACAGATACGCAGTATTTT. This translates into CASSVRLFPRLTDTQYF.

The genes are TRBV4-2 and TRBJ2-1; 7 bases map to TRBD1. J gave up 0 bases and V 4 bases, and 3 bases lay outside the gene matches. This CDR3 comprises 15 residues. Germline V gene data show CDR1 as LGHNA and CDR2 as YNFKEQ. CDR3 sequence: CASSRDRASYNEQFF. CDR3 in DNA: TGTGCCAGCAGCCGAGACAGGGCCTCCTACAATGAGCAGTTCTTC.